These 11 T cell receptor beta chains were all obtained from the same sample, sequenced in a study of shared clonotypes between healthy human individuals. Libraries were prepared by immunoSEQ multiplex PCR; TCRdb keeps only in-frame clonotypes and omits some of them. The sample lists about 470,000 clones, roughly 77% occurring once. The sequenced sample consisted of PBMCs. These receptors all stem from a woman in her thirties or forties in good health. Some clones in this sample may be carry-over from other donors' samples.

The chain uses TRBV14 and TRBJ2-7; 8 nucleotides match TRBD1. The germline V gene encodes CDR1 SGHDN and CDR2 FVKESK. V gave up 6 bases and J gave up 0 bases; unmatched junction bases: 7. The CDR3 is 15 amino acids. CDR3 loop: CASSPWTGSSYEQYF. CDR3 coding DNA: TGTGCCAGCAGTCCCTGGACAGGGAGCTCCTACGAGCAGTACTTC.

This chain joins TRBV7-8 and TRBJ2-3; 8 nucleotides line up with TRBD2. The germline CDR1 and CDR2 sequences are SGHVS and FQNEAQ. With 1 base clipped from V and 5 bases from J, the junction kept 5 bases outside the gene matches. This CDR3 has 15 residues. The CDR3 here is CASSLEWLAGDTQYF. The CDR3, as DNA: TGTGCCAGCAGCTTAGAGTGGCTAGCGGGAGATACGCAGTATTTT.

The rearrangement uses TRBV7-7 and TRBJ2-1, with D tentatively TRBD2 (6 bases). CDR1 and CDR2 (germline): SSHAT, FNYEAQ (reference sequence). Trimming stripped 5 bases from V and 0 bases from J, with 14 bases between. The CDR3 has 16 amino acids. The CDR3 sequence is CASSPRAGSSYNEQFF. CDR3 in DNA: TGTGCCAGCAGCCCTCGGGCGGGAAGCTCCTACAATGAGCAGTTCTTC.

CDR3 DNA sequence: TGTGCCAGCAGTTCCAACAGGGGGCCAACGAACACTGAAGCTTTCTTT. It yields the protein CASSSNRGPTNTEAFF. The gene calls are TRBV6-5 and TRBJ1-1, with TRBD1 matching 9 bases. Losses at the gene ends were 4 bases for V and 1 base for J; bases not matched to a gene: 7. The CDR3 has 16 residues. The germline V gene encodes CDR1 MNHEY and CDR2 SVGAGI.

The genes are TRBV30 and TRBJ2-5; possibly TRBD2 for D (5 bases). The CDR3 extends over 14 amino acids. Per germline, CDR1 GTSNPN and CDR2 SVGIG (reference sequence). V lost 2 bases and J 4 bases, leaving 14 bases between the germline ends. The CDR3 protein is CAWSPRGIGETQYF. Written as DNA, the CDR3 is TGTGCCTGGAGTCCCCGGGGTATCGGAGAGACCCAGTACTTC.

V gene TRBV9 combines with J gene TRBJ2-7, with TRBD2 matching 9 bases. V trimming: 0 bases; J trimming: 6 bases; junction bases outside the gene matches: 1. Germline lookup yields CDR1 SGDLS and CDR2 YYNGEE. The CDR3 runs to 13 residues. The CDR3 region has the DNA TGTGCCAGCAGCGTAGGACTAGCGGCCGAGCAGTACTTC. Translating it yields CASSVGLAAEQYF.

The gene calls are TRBV25-1 and TRBJ1-2; perhaps TRBD1 as D (5 bases). The CDR3 is 14 residues long. V lost 3 bases, J lost 0 bases, and 8 bases lay in between. Germline-derived CDR1 and CDR2 are MGHDK and SYGVNS. This CDR3 reads CASSETRANYGYTF. CDR3 DNA: TGTGCCAGCAGTGAGACCAGGGCTAACTATGGCTACACCTTC.

A note on this clone: Relative to the germline gene, one junction end is altered; a read error may explain this. The chain carries TRBV7-7 and TRBJ2-6, with D perhaps TRBD2 (5 bases). Germline CDR1 is SSHAT and CDR2 is FNYEAQ (reference sequence). CDR3 length equals 18 residues. The CDR3 loop reads CASSSEIRDHSGANVLTF. The CDR3 DNA reads as TGTGCTAGCAGCTCAGAAATCCGGGATCACTCTGGGGCCAACGTCCTGACTTTC. The full variable domain, rest sourced from reference TRBV7-7 and TRBJ2-6, is GAGVSQSPRYKVTKRGQDVTLRCDPISSHATLYWYQQALGQGPEFLTYFNYEAQPDKSGLPSDRFSAERPEGSISTLTIQRTEQRDSAMYRCASSSEIRDHSGANVLTFGAGSRLTVL.

V gene TRBV7-2 combines with J gene TRBJ2-7; D unclear. The CDR3 sequence is 13 residues long. Trimming shortened V by 0 bases and J by 2 bases, and 5 bases separated the two germline ends. Germline V gene data show CDR1 as SGHTA and CDR2 as FQGNSA. CDR3 region: CASSLAWAYEQYF. The CDR3 DNA follows: TGTGCCAGCAGCTTAGCGTGGGCCTACGAGCAGTACTTC.

This clone was seen more than once but under ten times. The same CDR3 also results from other DNA sequences found in this sample. The genes are TRBV6-1 and TRBJ1-5, with D perhaps matching TRBD1 (6 bases). Trimming removed 6 bases at V and 3 bases at J, with 9 bases between. CDR1 MNHNS and CDR2 SASEGT come from the germline V gene. The CDR3 sequence is 13 residues long. This CDR3 reads CASSGQYNQPQHF. For the CDR3, the DNA is TGTGCCAGCAGCGGACAGTACAATCAGCCCCAGCATTTT.

J is TRBJ2-5 and V is TRBV9, with D perhaps TRBD1 (5 bases). Germline assignment: CDR1 SGDLS and CDR2 YYNGEE. V lost 2 bases and J 0 bases, leaving 17 bases between the germline ends. This CDR3 has 17 amino acids. CDR3 coding DNA: TGTGCCAGCAGCGTGGGGCCTGGGCGGAGCTACCAAGAGACCCAGTACTTC. This encodes CASSVGPGRSYQETQYF. Full variable domain (remainder filled in from reference TRBV9 and TRBJ2-5): DSGVTQTPKHLITATGQRVTLRCSPRSGDLSVYWYQQSLDQGLQFLIQYYNGEERAKGNILERFSAQQFPDLHSELNLSSLELGDSALYFCASSVGPGRSYQETQYFGPGTRLLVL.